Included here is one T cell receptor (beta chain) sequence, with context. Its antigen is not identified. The assay was immunoSEQ multiplex PCR, and TCRdb's table has in-frame clones only and misses some. The table records around 2,000 clones, about a quarter of them present only once. This sample is drawn from a study of T cells in localized non-small cell lung cancer. Study-level points and caveats: One tumor region alone was sequenced, and heterogeneity therefore remains possible. Of the top 100 tumor clones, median roughly 53 were in adjacent lung, 25 to 30 among its top 100. Longer overall survival associated with higher blood T cell density; shorter survival with higher adjacent-lung clonality. Highest T cell clonality was seen in uninvolved adjacent lung, surpassing that measured in tumor.

Germline assignment: CDR1 MGHDK and CDR2 SYGVNS. V dropped 2 bases and J dropped 7 bases, with 9 bases sitting between them. This CDR3 is 14 amino acids long. This specimen consisted of lung tumor tissue, obtained before any cancer treatment. The TCR was taken from a woman aged 35-75 years with stage III squamous cell lung carcinoma. The rearrangement joins TRBV25-1 to TRBJ1-6; possible D gene TRBD1, 5 bases. This CDR3 reads CASSEVGANSPLHF. The CDR3 DNA follows: TGTGCCAGCAGTGAAGTTGGGGCGAATTCACCCCTCCACTTT.